The rows below give T cell receptor beta chains drawn from one sample of a study of post-analysis software for immune sequencing data. TCRdb reprocessed the PCR reads with MiXCR, giving one entry per CDR3 protein. This table has under 900,000 distinct CDR3 sequences, under 70% appearing once. The specimen sequenced was blood. The receptors stem from a girl between 10 and 17 years old with multiple sclerosis. Each CDR3 is given with its conserved first and last residue. Each record gives: V gene, J gene, D gene, clone size, CDR3 DNA, CDR3 protein. The D gene is left open where the match is weak. Rows give clone size only sometimes, using once, few, many, or a class for an expanded clone.

TRBV7-2	TRBJ2-1	TRBD2	-	TGTGCCAGCAGCCCCCCCGCGGGAGGGCCGTACAATGAGCAGTTCTTC	CASSPPAGGPYNEQFF
TRBV5-1	TRBJ2-5	TRBD2	-	TGCGCCAGCAGCAAGACTAGCGGCCAAGAGACCCAGTACTTC	CASSKTSGQETQYF
TRBV12-3/TRBV12-4	TRBJ2-3	TRBD2	-	TGTGCCAGCAGACCCGGGGGGGCTAGCGGAGATACGCAGTATTTT	CASRPGGASGDTQYF
TRBV5-1	TRBJ1-2	-	-	TGCGCCAGCAGCTTGGGAGGGACAAAAGACTATGGCTACACCTTC	CASSLGGTKDYGYTF
TRBV29-1	TRBJ2-7	TRBD2	-	TGCAGCGTTGAAGATCGGACTAGCGGGATCTACGAGCAGTACTTC	CSVEDRTSGIYEQYF
TRBV12-3/TRBV12-4	TRBJ2-3	TRBD1	-	TGTGCCAGCAGGGGGACAGCGAGCACAGATACGCAGTATTTT	CASRGTASTDTQYF
TRBV29-1	TRBJ2-7	-	-	TGCAGCGTTCTGAGCAGGTCCTCCTACGAGCAGTACTTC	CSVLSRSSYEQYF
TRBV25-1	TRBJ1-2	-	-	TGTGCCAGCAGTGATCCCCTGAGCCTGGACAGAGGGGAGAGGTATGGCTACACCTTC	CASSDPLSLDRGERYGYTF
TRBV7-8	TRBJ1-2	-	many	TGTGCCAGCAGCCCGGGACCTAACTATGGCTACACCTTC	CASSPGPNYGYTF
TRBV7-9	TRBJ1-4	TRBD1	-	TGTGCCAGCAACGCCGGGACAGGGAATGAAAAACTGTTTTTT	CASNAGTGNEKLFF
TRBV5-1	TRBJ2-2	-	few	TGCGCCAGCAGCCAAGCGGGCCTTATGGCCGGGGAGCTGTTTTTT	CASSQAGLMAGELFF
TRBV10-3	TRBJ2-7	TRBD2	few	TGTGCCATCAGAATGGGGGGGACTCAGAGTTACGAGCAGTACTTC	CAIRMGGTQSYEQYF
TRBV5-1	TRBJ2-1	-	-	TGCGCCAGCACTTATGATACAGTTCGCAGTGAGCAGTTCTTC	CASTYDTVRSEQFF
TRBV7-2	TRBJ2-1	-	-	TGTGCCAGCACATCTGCCCGGGTTGGAAATGAGCAGTTCTTC	CASTSARVGNEQFF
TRBV7-9	TRBJ2-1	-	-	TGTGCCAGCAGCTCAAGAGGTAGAGGGACGGATGAGCAGTTCTTC	CASSSRGRGTDEQFF
TRBV29-1	TRBJ2-7	-	-	TGCAGCGTTGTGGGGGGACATACGACTCCCTACGAGCAGTACTTC	CSVVGGHTTPYEQYF
TRBV20-1	TRBJ1-1	-	few	TGCAGTGCTAGAGTGGGAAGGCGACCAATGAACACTGAAGCTTTCTTT	CSARVGRRPMNTEAFF
TRBV10-3	TRBJ2-7	-	-	TGTGCCATCACCGGTACCTCAGGGCAGAGCTCCTACGAGCAGTACTTC	CAITGTSGQSSYEQYF
TRBV29-1	TRBJ2-1	TRBD2	-	TGCAGCGTTGGTCGGGAGGTCTACAATGAGCAGTTCTTC	CSVGREVYNEQFF
TRBV5-1	TRBJ2-3	TRBD2	-	TGCGCCAGCAGCTTCTTAGTAGGGACGGGAGGAGGAGATACGCAGTATTTT	CASSFLVGTGGGDTQYF
TRBV20-1	TRBJ2-3	TRBD2	-	TGCAGTGCCCGGACTAGCGGGTCCCCAGATACGCAGTATTTT	CSARTSGSPDTQYF
TRBV7-9	TRBJ2-6	-	-	TGTGCCAGCAGCTCTTATAGGGCATCCGGGGCCAACGTCCTGACTTTC	CASSSYRASGANVLTF
TRBV5-1	TRBJ2-3	TRBD2	-	TGCGCCAGCAGCTTGGTGGGCGGGGGGACTACCCGCGATACGCAGTATTTT	CASSLVGGGTTRDTQYF
TRBV27	TRBJ2-7	TRBD2	few	TGTGCCAGCAGTCATCGGGGGACTAGCGGAGAATACGAGCAGTACTTC	CASSHRGTSGEYEQYF
TRBV20-1	TRBJ2-1	TRBD2	-	TGCAGTGCACACTTGACTAGCCATGAGCAGTTCTTC	CSAHLTSHEQFF